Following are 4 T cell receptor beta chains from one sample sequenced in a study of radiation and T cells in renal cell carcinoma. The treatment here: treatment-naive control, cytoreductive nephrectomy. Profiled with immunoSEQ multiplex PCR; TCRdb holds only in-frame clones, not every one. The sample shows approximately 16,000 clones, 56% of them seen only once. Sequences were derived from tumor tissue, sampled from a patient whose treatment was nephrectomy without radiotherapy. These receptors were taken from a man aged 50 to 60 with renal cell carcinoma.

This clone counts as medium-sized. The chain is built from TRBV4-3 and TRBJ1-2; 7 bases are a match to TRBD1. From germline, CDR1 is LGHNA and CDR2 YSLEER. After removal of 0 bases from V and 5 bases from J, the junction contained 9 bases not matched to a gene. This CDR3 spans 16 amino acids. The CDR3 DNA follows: TGCGCCAGCAGCCAAGATCGGGGCGAGGGGGCTTATGGCTACACCTTC. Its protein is CASSQDRGEGAYGYTF.

In nucleotides, the CDR3 is TGTGCCAGCAGCTTACCCGGGAACACCGGGGAGCTGTTTTTT. Amino acid sequence: CASSLPGNTGELFF. The rearrangement joins TRBV11-2 to TRBJ2-2; D is uncertain. The germline V gene has CDR1 SGHAT and CDR2 FQNNGV. V lost 2 bases and J 1 base, leaving 5 bases between the germline ends. This CDR3 is 14 amino acids long.

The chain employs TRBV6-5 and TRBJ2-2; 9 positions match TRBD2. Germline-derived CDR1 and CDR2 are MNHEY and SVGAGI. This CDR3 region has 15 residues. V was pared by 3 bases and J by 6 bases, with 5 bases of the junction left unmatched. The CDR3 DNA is TGTGCCAGCAGTTATTTTAGCGGGAGTCCCGGGGAGCTGTTTTTT. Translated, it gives CASSYFSGSPGELFF.

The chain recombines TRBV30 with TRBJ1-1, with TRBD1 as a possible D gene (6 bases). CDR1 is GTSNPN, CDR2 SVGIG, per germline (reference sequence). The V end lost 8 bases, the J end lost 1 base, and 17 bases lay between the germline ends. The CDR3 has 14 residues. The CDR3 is CAGEGGLTNTEAFF. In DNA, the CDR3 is TGTGCCGGCGAGGGGGGACTGACGAACACTGAAGCTTTCTTT.